This is a list of T cell receptor beta chains from one sample in a study of graft-versus-host responses after intestinal transplantation. Their antigens remain unidentified. Here immunoSEQ multiplex PCR was the method, and the copy in TCRdb shows in-frame clones only, minus some. Of 45,000 to 60,000 clones listed, around 90% are singletons. Sequences were derived from unstimulated CD4+ T cells sorted from spleen or lymph node cells, sampled before transplant. The origin of the receptors is a human donor who was the organ donor for an intestinal transplant. Each CDR3 is given with its conserved first and last residue. Fields, in order: V gene, J gene, CDR3 length, D gene, CDR3 protein. D genes are given only for firm matches.

TRBV7-2	TRBJ1-6	16	TRBD1	CASSLMTGGFNSPLHF
TRBV19	TRBJ2-2	16	-	CASSWAGPTNTGELFF
TRBV18	TRBJ1-6	12	-	CASRENNSPLHF
TRBV23-1	TRBJ2-1	14	TRBD2	CASSRAGGGGEQFF
TRBV5-1	TRBJ2-3	15	TRBD2	CASAGTSGSTDTQYF
TRBV18	TRBJ2-7	15	TRBD2	CASSPLTSSSYEQYF
TRBV6-1	TRBJ2-7	15	TRBD1	CASSEIGQGINEQYF
TRBV7-9	TRBJ1-2	13	-	CASSLQGNYGYTF
TRBV5-5	TRBJ1-1	13	-	CASSTGQNTEAFF
TRBV11-2	TRBJ2-3	13	-	CASSRDPADTQYF
TRBV2	TRBJ2-1	14	TRBD2	CASSWTSGNNEQFF
TRBV28	TRBJ2-1	18	TRBD2	CASSLFWVGGRDYNEQFF
TRBV6-6	TRBJ1-3	15	TRBD1	CASSLTGTAGNTIYF
TRBV19	TRBJ2-3	17	TRBD1	CASSKGTGGASTDTQYF
TRBV28	TRBJ1-5	16	-	CASSPPWTVVNQPQHF
TRBV6-5	TRBJ1-5	15	-	CASSYSQGSNQPQHF